This TCR beta chain stems from a study of PD-L1 blockade in urothelial cancer. Using immunoSEQ multiplex PCR, the repertoire was profiled, and TCRdb retains in-frame clones only, with some absent. Of 25,000 to 35,000 clones listed, around three quarters are singletons. Time point noted: peripheral blood 6 weeks after treatment start. This sequence was found in a man aged 70-80 years with urothelial cancer. Material: PBMCs, obtained around atezolizumab (anti-PD-L1) treatment.

The CDR3 bases are TGTGCCACCAGCAGGTTGGACAGGGAAACTGAAGCTTTCTTT. This gives the protein CATSRLDRETEAFF. The rearrangement uses TRBV15 and TRBJ1-1, with TRBD1 matching 8 bases. This CDR3 region has 14 residues. The trim removed 3 bases at V and 5 bases at J, leaving 5 bases unmatched. CDR1 and CDR2 from the germline V gene are LNHNV and YYDKDF (reference sequence).